This T cell receptor (beta chain) was identified in a study of blood T cell repertoires in COVID-19. Study at large: PBMCs, B-cell-depleted T cells, or T cells provided the cDNA or gDNA that made up the material.

Cohort 3 recovery required two negative PCRs, clearance, or symptom resolution. Losses at the gene ends were 10 bases for V and 3 bases for J; bases not matched to a gene: 16. CDR1 MDHEN and CDR2 SYDVKM come from the germline V gene. The CDR3 sequence is 16 residues long. Produced via immunoSEQ multiplex PCR; TCRdb's table is partial and in-frame only. The sample yields about 300,000 clones, 85% seen once. This chain joins TRBV28 and TRBJ2-7, with 9 bases lining up with TRBD1. The TCR was taken from a woman in her 50s who had recovered from COVID-19. Sequenced material: PBMCs or T cells enriched from blood (not recorded which). CDR3 in amino acids: CATHSRTGALFYEQYF. CDR3 bases: TGTGCCACCCATTCCCGGACAGGGGCTTTATTCTACGAGCAGTACTTC.